This T cell receptor beta chain comes out of a study of blood T cell repertoires in COVID-19. This CDR3 has 16 residues. Trimming at V came to 4 bases and at J to 5 bases, leaving 4 bases not matched to a gene. In germline, CDR1 is KGHDR, CDR2 SFDVKD. Participants were placed into cohorts based on the clinical history they reported. All recovered Cohort 3 donors got two negative PCRs, got clearance, or saw symptom resolution. Clones were read by immunoSEQ multiplex PCR, and TCRdb kept only the in-frame ones, dropping some. The repertoire holds 200,000 to 300,000 clones, with roughly 86% as singletons.

This clonotype was obtained from a woman between 18 and 29 years old who had recovered from COVID-19. The chain uses TRBV24-1 and TRBJ2-2; 12 nucleotides match TRBD2. Material for sequencing was PBMCs or T cells enriched from blood (not recorded which). The CDR3 loop reads CATSDPTSGRTGELFF. Here the CDR3 DNA reads TGTGCCACCAGTGACCCGACTAGCGGGAGAACCGGGGAGCTGTTTTTT.